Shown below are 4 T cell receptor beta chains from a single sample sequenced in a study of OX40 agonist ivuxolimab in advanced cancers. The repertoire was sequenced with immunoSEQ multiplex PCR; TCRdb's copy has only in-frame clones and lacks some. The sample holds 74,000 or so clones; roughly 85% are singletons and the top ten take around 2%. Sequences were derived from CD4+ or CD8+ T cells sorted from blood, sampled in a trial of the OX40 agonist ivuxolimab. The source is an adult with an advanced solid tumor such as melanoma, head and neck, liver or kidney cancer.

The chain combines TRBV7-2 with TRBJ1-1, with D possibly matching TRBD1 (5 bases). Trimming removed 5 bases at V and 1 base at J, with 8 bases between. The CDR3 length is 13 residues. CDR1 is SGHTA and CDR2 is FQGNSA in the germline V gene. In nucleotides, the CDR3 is TGTGCCAGCAGCAGACAGTCGAACACTGAAGCTTTCTTT. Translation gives CASSRQSNTEAFF.

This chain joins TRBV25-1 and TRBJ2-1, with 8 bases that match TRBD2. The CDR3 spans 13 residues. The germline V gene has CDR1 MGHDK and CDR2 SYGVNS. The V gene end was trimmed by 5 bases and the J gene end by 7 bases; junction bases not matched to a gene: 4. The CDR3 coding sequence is TGTGCCAGCAGTTGGAGCGGGAGTAATGAGCAGTTCTTC. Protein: CASSWSGSNEQFF. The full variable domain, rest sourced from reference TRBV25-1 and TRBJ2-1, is EADIYQTPRYLVIGTGKKITLECSQTMGHDKMYWYQQDPGMELHLIHYSYGVNSTEKGDLSSESTVSRIRTEHFPLTLESARPSHTSQYLCASSWSGSNEQFFGPGTRLTVL.

The CDR3 is CASHKTGGYEQYF. The CDR3 nucleotides read TGCGCCAGCCACAAAACAGGGGGCTACGAGCAGTACTTC. The J gene is TRBJ2-7, the V gene TRBV5-1; 8 nucleotides align to TRBD1. Trimming at V came to 7 bases and at J to 3 bases, leaving 6 bases not matched to a gene. This CDR3 is built from 13 residues. Germline CDR1 is SGHRS and CDR2 is YFSETQ.

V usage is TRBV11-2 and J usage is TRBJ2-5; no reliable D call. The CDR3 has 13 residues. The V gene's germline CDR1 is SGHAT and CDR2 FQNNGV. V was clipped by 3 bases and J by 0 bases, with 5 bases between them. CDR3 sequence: CASSFGYQETQYF. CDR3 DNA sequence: TGTGCCAGCAGCTTCGGATACCAAGAGACCCAGTACTTC.